This T cell receptor (beta chain) was sequenced during a study of breast tumors, draining lymph nodes, adjacent tissues. TCRdb reprocessed the multiplex PCR reads with MiXCR, giving one entry per CDR3 protein. The sample contains approximately 12,000 distinct CDR3 sequences, about 50% of which appear only once. This CDR3 spans 17 amino acids. CDR1 and CDR2 (germline): SGHDT, YYEEEE. V lost 2 bases and J lost 3; bases outside the gene matches: 10. The sequenced material came from tumor-adjacent breast tissue. The genes are TRBV5-6 and TRBJ2-3; TRBD1 aligns across 9 bases. The clonotype comes from a female donor with breast cancer. Some clones in this sample may be carry-over from other donors' samples. CDR3 coding DNA: TGTGCCAGCAGCTTACACCGCGGGACAGGGTGGACAGATACGCAGTATTTT. This sequence encodes CASSLHRGTGWTDTQYF.